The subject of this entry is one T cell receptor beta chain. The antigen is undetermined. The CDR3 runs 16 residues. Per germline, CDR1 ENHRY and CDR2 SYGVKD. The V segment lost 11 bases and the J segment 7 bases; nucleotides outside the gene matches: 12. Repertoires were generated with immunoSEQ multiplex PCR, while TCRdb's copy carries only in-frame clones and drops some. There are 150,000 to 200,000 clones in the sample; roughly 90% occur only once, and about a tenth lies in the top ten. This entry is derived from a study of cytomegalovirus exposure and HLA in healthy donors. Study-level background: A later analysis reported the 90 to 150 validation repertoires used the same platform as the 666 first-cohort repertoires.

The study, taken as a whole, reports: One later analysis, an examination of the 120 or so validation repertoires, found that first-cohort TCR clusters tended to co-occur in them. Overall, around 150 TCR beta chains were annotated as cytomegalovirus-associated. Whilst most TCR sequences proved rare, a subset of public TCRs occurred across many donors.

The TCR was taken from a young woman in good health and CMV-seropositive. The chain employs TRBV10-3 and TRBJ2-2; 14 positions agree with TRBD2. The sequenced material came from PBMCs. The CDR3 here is CASQTSGRAGSGELFF. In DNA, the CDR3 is TGTGCCTCCCAGACTAGCGGGAGGGCCGGGAGCGGGGAGCTGTTTTTT.